This TCR beta chain was retrieved from a study of blood T cell repertoires in COVID-19 (dated by TCRdb to about 2020). As for the study more broadly: Samples from collaborators originated in the United States, Italy and Spain and spanned both the acute and convalescent phases of COVID-19. Deeply sampled blood TCRbeta repertoires from subjects exposed to, actively infected with, or recovered from COVID-19 were included in the dataset. Nearly every sample came with metadata listing a de-identified subject ID, COVID-19 status, age in years and sex. A freely available public database, intended as a resource for researchers studying the immune response to SARS-CoV-2, is where the repertoires were released. The prospective study material was composed of cDNA or gDNA derived from T cells, B-cell-depleted T cells, or PBMCs. Samples were obtained from the ongoing ImmuneRACE study (first 160 participants) and from 1,254 subjects provided by 6 global collaborators. Where HLA class I and class II types were available, the types were taken from metadata supplied by the sample provider, not from assay-based typing. The paper's findings and limits, for the study overall: The quantity of clinical and demographic metadata differed by source and by participant and was supplied without curation.

The immunoSEQ Assay, a bias-controlled multiplex PCR, was used to amplify TCRbeta CDR3 regions from genomic DNA. The authors' pipeline ran thus. The number of nucleated cells in each sample was estimated from the amplification of reference gene primers within the assay. Sequence reads were collapsed and filtered to measure the absolute abundance of every unique TCRbeta CDR3 rearrangement. For each sample, productive Simpson clonality was calculated by taking the square root of Simpson's diversity index across productive rearrangements. The table comes from immuneACCESS by way of TCRdb, which keeps in-frame sequences with V and J called. Part of the clones is missing from these tables; in studies checked, under half for an unresolved V gene and the rest for unknown reasons. V and J calls and clone size follow that table, whereas D and trimming were derived from the DNA. The sample contains approximately 400,000 clones, 83% of them found a single time. Together, the top ten hold about 5.4% of the sample.

Remarks on this clone: No antigen is known for it. Base qualities are not recorded, but no much larger clone differs from it by a single base.

The germline V gene specifies SGHTA as CDR1 and FQGNSA as CDR2. Ends trimmed: V by 6 bases, J by 0 bases; bases unmatched to a gene: 6. The CDR3 numbers 16 residues from cysteine through phenylalanine. The only DNA kept is the CDR3, 48 bases in frame from the first base. In the prospective study, participants were about 18 to 89 years old, resided in fewer than 25 geographic areas of the United States, and were enrolled through a virtual design. In the prospective study, cohorts were assigned on the basis of participant-reported clinical history obtained from a screening survey and a study questionnaire. Recovered participants in ImmuneRACE Cohort 3 were defined as having two consecutive negative NP/OP PCR tests, clearance from a healthcare professional, or resolution of symptoms. In the prospective study, mobile phlebotomists collected whole blood, serum and a nasopharyngeal or oropharyngeal swab from each participant. Over an approximately 2-month period, participants in the prospective study had the option of providing additional blood draws and questionnaires. Before DNA extraction, blood samples from the prospective study were shipped at room temperature or frozen.

The source is a woman aged 45-65 years who had recovered from COVID-19. The sample was PBMCs or T cells enriched from blood (not recorded which). This chain joins TRBV7-2 to TRBJ2-4, with 9 bases aligning to TRBD1. The CDR3 protein: CASSSTGGLAKNIQYF. The DNA reads as follows: TGTGCCAGCAGTTCGACAGGGGGACTAGCCAAAAACATTCAGTACTTC.